This entry lists 30 T cell receptor beta chains sequenced from one sample in a study of identical twins. Each CDR3 protein is one row after TCRdb ran MiXCR on the 5' RACE reads. The top ten hold about 1.6% of the sample, which has 750,000 to 950,000 distinct CDR3 sequences, roughly an eighth seen once. The same sample was also studied in work on yellow fever vaccine responses in identical twins.

Input material: PBMCs. These receptors were taken from a young woman in good health.

This clonotype has just a few counts. V and J are TRBV6-2 or TRBV6-3 and TRBJ2-1, with 7 bases lining up with TRBD2. The J segment lost 8 bases and the V segment lost 7 bases, leaving 11 bases of the junction unmatched. CDR1 and CDR2 (germline): MNHEY, SVGEGT. CDR3 length: 14 amino acids. In nucleotides, the CDR3 is TGTGCCAGCAAAATAGCGGGTCCAGGCCATGAGCAGTTCTTC. Residues: CASKIAGPGHEQFF.

This chain connects TRBV20-1 to TRBJ1-1, with D tentatively TRBD1 (5 bases). Trimming stripped 5 bases from V and 1 base from J, with 14 bases between. CDR1 is DFQATT and CDR2 is SNEGSKA in the germline V gene (reference sequence). The CDR3 runs 14 residues. For the CDR3, the DNA is TGCAGTGCTCCCCGAACGGGGGGGAACACTGAAGCTTTCTTT. This translates into CSAPRTGGNTEAFF.

The CDR3 sequence is CASSTRGGPGGGYTF. The CDR3 DNA reads as TGTGCCAGCAGCACCCGGGGGGGCCCGGGTGGTGGCTACACCTTC. The chain uses TRBV11-2 and TRBJ1-2, with D tentatively TRBD1 (6 bases). CDR1 SGHAT and CDR2 FQNNGV come from the germline V gene. CDR3 size: 15 residues. The V and J ends lost 5 bases and 7 bases respectively, with 20 bases between them.

J is TRBJ2-5 and V is TRBV3-1; 7 nucleotides line up with TRBD2. The CDR3 runs to 14 residues. Germline CDR1 reads LGHDT; CDR2 reads YNNKEL (reference sequence). Losses at the gene ends were 7 bases for V and 4 bases for J; bases not matched to a gene: 9. CDR3 DNA sequence: TGTGCCAGCACCCGAGACAGCGGGACAGAGACCCAGTACTTC. Protein sequence: CASTRDSGTETQYF.

This clonotype was counted only a few times. The chain combines TRBV20-1 with TRBJ2-7; possibly TRBD2 for D (5 bases). The V end lost 0 bases, the J end lost 0 bases, and 15 bases lay between the germline ends. Germline CDR1 and CDR2: DFQATT and SNEGSKA (reference sequence). CDR3 length: 16 residues. The CDR3 DNA is TGCAGTGCTAGAGATAAGCGAGGGAAGAGCTCCTACGAGCAGTACGTC. This codes for CSARDKRGKSSYEQYV.

This clonotype has only a few counts. V is TRBV2 and J is TRBJ1-6; 9 positions match TRBD1. The CDR3 consists of 16 residues. J lost 8 bases, V lost 4 bases, and 9 bases had no gene match. In germline, CDR1 is SNHLY, CDR2 FYNNEI. The CDR3 loop is CASSAFGQGIYSPLHF. DNA for the CDR3: TGTGCCAGCAGTGCGTTCGGACAGGGGATCTATTCACCCCTCCACTTT. Full variable domain (missing parts from reference TRBV2 and TRBJ1-6): EPEVTQTPSHQVTQMGQEVILRCVPISNHLYFYWYRQILGQKVEFLVSFYNNEISEKSEIFDDQFSVERPDGSNFTLKIRSTKLEDSAMYFCASSAFGQGIYSPLHFGNGTRLTVT.

Only a few counts were recorded for this clonotype. The chain has TRBV12-3 or TRBV12-4 and TRBJ1-1; 8 bases are a match to TRBD1. Trimming at V came to 6 bases and at J to 1 base, leaving 10 bases not matched to a gene. The CDR3 is 16 residues long. The CDR3 loop is CASSQQPGGGNTEAFF. Here the CDR3 DNA reads TGTGCCAGCAGCCAACAACCAGGGGGCGGGAACACTGAAGCTTTCTTT.

The chain employs TRBV5-6 and TRBJ2-2; 8 positions agree with TRBD1. This CDR3 comprises 18 residues. The V gene's germline CDR1 is SGHDT and CDR2 YYEEEE. Unmatched junction bases numbered 16, after V lost 4 bases and J lost 5 bases. CDR3 coding DNA: TGTGCCAGCAGCCCTCGGGACAGGCTCACTAGTAGAACCGGGGAGCTGTTTTTT. This encodes CASSPRDRLTSRTGELFF.

Only a few counts were recorded for this clonotype. The V gene is TRBV7-7, the J gene TRBJ2-7, with 11 bases matching TRBD1. The CDR3 sequence is 15 residues long. Germline V gene sequence: CDR1 SSHAT, CDR2 FNYEAQ (reference sequence). The trim removed 5 bases at V and 5 bases at J, leaving 8 bases unmatched. Here the CDR3 DNA reads TGTGCCAGCAGCACAAACCGGGACAGGGGGGACGAGCAGTACTTC. This gives the protein CASSTNRDRGDEQYF.

This clonotype was observed a handful of times. The chain's CDR3 is CASSRASGDGYTF. In DNA form, the CDR3 reads TGTGCCAGCAGCCGAGCGTCAGGGGATGGCTACACCTTC. This sequence joins TRBV12-3 or TRBV12-4 and TRBJ1-2; possibly TRBD1 for D (6 bases). The CDR3 is 13 amino acids. The V gene lost 6 bases and the J gene lost 6 bases, with 14 bases spanning the gap.

This clonotype has a handful of counts. This chain connects TRBV5-1 to TRBJ2-7; either TRBD1 or TRBD2 may fit D (5 bases each). This CDR3 region has 14 residues. CDR1 is SGHRS and CDR2 is YFSETQ in the germline V gene. V was shortened by 4 bases and J by 2 bases, with 13 bases between the two germline ends. CDR3 coding DNA: TGCGCCAGCAGCCCCCGGGGACCGACCTACGAGCAGTACTTC. It specifies CASSPRGPTYEQYF.

This clonotype has a count of ten or more. The chain joins TRBV7-8 to TRBJ2-1; possibly TRBD2 for D (7 bases). In germline, CDR1 is SGHVS, CDR2 FQNEAQ. V was shortened by 1 base and J by 6 bases, with 13 bases between the two germline ends. CDR3 size: 15 residues. The CDR3 DNA reads as TGTGCCAGCAGCTTAGGAACAGGGAGGGCCAATGAGCAGTTCTTC. Encoded protein: CASSLGTGRANEQFF.

The V call is TRBV12-3 or TRBV12-4, the J call TRBJ1-5; 8 positions match TRBD1. The CDR3 has 14 residues. Trimming took 7 bases from V and 9 from J; bases not matched to a gene: 11. CDR3 in amino acids: CASTPDRVRGPQHF. CDR3 in DNA: TGTGCCAGCACCCCGGACAGGGTCAGGGGGCCCCAGCATTTT.

J is TRBJ2-7 and V is TRBV6-5, with TRBD2 matching 10 bases. CDR3 length: 14 residues. The ends lost 4 bases at V and 7 bases at J; junction bases unmatched: 7. Germline V gene lookup returns CDR1 MNHEY and CDR2 SVGAGI. This CDR3 reads CASSSSRTSGEQYV. CDR3 DNA: TGTGCCAGCAGTTCATCTCGGACTAGCGGAGAGCAGTACGTC.

This sequence joins TRBV25-1 and TRBJ2-1; D gene unclear. This CDR3 is built from 13 residues. With 0 bases removed from V and 15 bases from J, the gap between germline ends came to 15 bases. Germline loops: CDR1 MGHDK, CDR2 SYGVNS. This CDR3 reads CASSEYWKRERFF. The CDR3 nucleotides are TGTGCCAGCAGTGAATATTGGAAAAGGGAACGGTTCTTC.

The chain carries TRBV18 and TRBJ2-3, with D possibly matching TRBD1 (6 bases). V lost 3 bases and J 1 base, leaving 11 bases between the germline ends. Germline V CDR1 and CDR2: KGHSH, LQKENI. The CDR3 spans 15 residues. CDR3 amino acids: CASSPVQGGTDTQYF. Written as DNA, the CDR3 is TGTGCCAGCTCACCGGTACAGGGAGGCACAGATACGCAGTATTTT.

The chain has TRBV15 and TRBJ2-2; TRBD1 aligns across 11 bases. V dropped 8 bases and J dropped 5; count of bases not matched to a gene: 7. The germline CDR1 and CDR2 sequences are LNHNV and YYDKDF (reference sequence). This CDR3 is built from 15 residues. In DNA, the CDR3 is TGTGCCACCCACCGGGACAGGGGGGCGACCGGGGAGCTGTTTTTT. This encodes CATHRDRGATGELFF. The entire variable domain, with the rest obtained from reference TRBV15 and TRBJ2-2, is as follows: DAMVIQNPRYQVTQFGKPVTLSCSQTLNHNVMYWYQQKSSQAPKLLFHYYDKDFNNEADTPDNFQSRRPNTSFCFLDIRSPGLGDTAMYLCATHRDRGATGELFFGEGSRLTVL.

V usage is TRBV7-6 and J usage is TRBJ2-4, with 7 bases matching TRBD1. CDR3 length: 16 amino acids. Looked up from germline, CDR1 is SGHVS and CDR2 is FNYEAQ. V trimming: 5 bases; J trimming: 3 bases; junction bases outside the gene matches: 10. The CDR3 sequence: CASSLSGGLGKNIQYF. The CDR3 region has the DNA TGTGCCAGCAGCCTATCAGGGGGTTTGGGCAAAAACATTCAGTACTTC.

The CDR3 DNA sequence: TGCGCCAGCAGCCGTTCGGGATATTCCACCGGAGAGACCCAGTACTTC. As protein: CASSRSGYSTGETQYF. The rearrangement links TRBV5-1 to TRBJ2-5; D might be TRBD2 (5 bases). CDR1 is SGHRS and CDR2 is YFSETQ in the germline V gene. The CDR3 covers 16 residues. The germline V and J ends were trimmed by 4 bases and 4 bases, with 20 bases remaining between them.

This rearrangement joins TRBV12-3 or TRBV12-4 to TRBJ2-3; no definite D call. Trimming left V 1 base short and J 4 bases short, with 12 bases between. The CDR3 has 15 amino acids. CDR3: CASSLVSLRPDTQYF. In DNA form, the CDR3 reads TGTGCCAGCAGTTTAGTATCGCTTCGGCCAGATACGCAGTATTTT.

This clonotype was counted at least ten times. The V gene is TRBV2, the J gene TRBJ2-3, with 12 bases aligning to TRBD2. The CDR3 is made up of 17 amino acids. With V trimmed by 2 bases and J by 7 bases, 10 bases remained unmatched. Per the germline V gene, CDR1 is SNHLY and CDR2 is FYNNEI. CDR3 loop: CASSERLLTSGRYTQYF. The CDR3 nucleotides read TGTGCCAGCAGTGAACGGCTTTTGACTAGCGGGAGATATACGCAGTATTTT.

This clonotype was picked up a small number of times. This chain connects TRBV19 to TRBJ2-3; the D gene is possibly TRBD1 (6 bases). V was cut by 2 bases and J by 7 bases, with 13 bases left in between. The germline V gene encodes CDR1 LNHDA and CDR2 SQIVND (reference sequence). CDR3 length equals 14 residues. CDR3 protein: CASSILPGAHTQYF. CDR3 in DNA: TGTGCCAGTAGTATACTCCCAGGGGCCCATACGCAGTATTTT.

This clonotype was detected ten times or more. The chain recombines TRBV7-8 with TRBJ2-3, with 8 bases that match TRBD2. V was pared by 5 bases and J by 5 bases, with 6 bases of the junction left unmatched. Germline assignment: CDR1 SGHVS and CDR2 FQNEAQ. CDR3 length equals 14 residues. Written as DNA, the CDR3 is TGTGCCAGCAGCCCGGCGGGAGGAGTAGATACGCAGTATTTT. Translating gives CASSPAGGVDTQYF.

The V and J genes are TRBV20-1 and TRBJ1-1; D uncertain. Trimming shortened V by 2 bases and J by 0 bases, and 7 bases separated the two germline ends. There are 13 residues in the CDR3. Per the germline V gene, CDR1 is DFQATT and CDR2 is SNEGSKA (reference sequence). As DNA, the CDR3 is TGCAGTGCTAGACAGAGCTTGAACACTGAAGCTTTCTTT. Encoded protein: CSARQSLNTEAFF.

There are a few counts of this clonotype. Written as DNA, the CDR3 is TGCAGCGTTGTCCACTCGGGCACTGAAGCTTTCTTT. This translates into CSVVHSGTEAFF. The chain combines TRBV29-1 with TRBJ1-1; no clear D gene. Germline values: CDR1 SQVTM, CDR2 ANQGSEA. V lost 4 bases, J lost 4 bases, and 10 bases lay in between. The CDR3 sequence is 12 residues long.

V and J are TRBV7-2 and TRBJ2-1; D remains ambiguous. Germline V lookup: CDR1 SGHTA, CDR2 FQGNSA. V was shortened by 2 bases and J by 9 bases, with 23 bases between the two germline ends. The CDR3 spans 17 residues. The CDR3 loop is CASSLRSGLAHMSEQFF. The CDR3 DNA is TGTGCCAGCAGCTTACGCTCGGGTCTCGCCCATATGAGTGAGCAGTTCTTC.

The CDR3 bases are TGTGCCAGCAGGACCTCCCCTATCACAGATACGCAGTATTTT. This sequence encodes CASRTSPITDTQYF. This chain connects TRBV14 to TRBJ2-3; D uncertain. The germline gives CDR1 SGHDN, CDR2 FVKESK. The CDR3 runs 14 residues. The V end lost 6 bases, the J end lost 2 bases, and 12 bases lay between the germline ends.

The chain uses TRBV9 and TRBJ1-3; D may be TRBD1 (6 bases). Germline assignment: CDR1 SGDLS and CDR2 YYNGEE. The CDR3 covers 14 residues. V shed 4 bases and J shed 0 bases, with 8 bases lying between them. CDR3 DNA sequence: TGTGCCAGCAGCAAGGACAGCTCTGGAAACACCATATATTTT. Amino acids: CASSKDSSGNTIYF.

About this clonotype itself: Its ends do not fully match the called genes, so a read error is possible. The chain links TRBV12-3 or TRBV12-4 to TRBJ2-1; TRBD2 aligns across 11 bases. The CDR3 is made up of 18 amino acids. The CDR3 is CACSSRTSGLDLYNEQFF. The CDR3 region has the DNA TGTGCCTGCAGTTCCAGGACTAGCGGGTTGGATCTCTACAATGAGCAGTTCTTC.

This clonotype was seen a few times. The chain is built from TRBV5-4 and TRBJ2-1; TRBD2 agrees at 7 bases. Germline V CDR1 and CDR2: SGHNT, YYREEE (reference sequence). The CDR3 is made up of 18 amino acids. The V segment lost 3 bases and the J segment 4 bases; nucleotides outside the gene matches: 16. The CDR3 protein is CASSSMGGISSFYNEQFF. CDR3 nucleotide sequence: TGTGCCAGCAGCTCGATGGGGGGGATTAGCAGTTTTTACAATGAGCAGTTCTTC.